Detailed here is one T cell receptor beta chain. Its specific antigen is unknown. No base quality values were provided; no much bigger clone lies one nucleotide off. These data originate in a study of cytomegalovirus exposure and HLA in healthy donors (dated by TCRdb to 2016 to 2017). Regarding the study in general: A later analysis indicated that the 110 or so validation repertoires were generated on the platform also employed for the roughly 730 repertoires of the first cohort. A separate validation cohort of about 110 different subjects was used in addition to the approximately 670-subject first cohort. High-throughput TCR immunosequencing, statistical association of individual TCRs with disease status, and machine learning were combined to predict cytomegalovirus infection status. The study was designed to test whether signatures of past pathogen exposure could be identified by cataloging public T cell receptors.

In the germline V gene, CDR1 corresponds to WSHSY and CDR2 to SAAADI. The CDR3 starts with the cysteine, ends with the phenylalanine, and has 13 residues. Kept here is only the CDR3 DNA, which spans 39 bases and is read in frame from base 1. V lost 3 bases and J lost 6 bases; the stretch between them is 9 bases long. The paper's findings and limits, for the study overall: The validation cohort had no HLA typing available for a later analysis, so co-occurrence within that cohort was assessed over all 120 or so repertoires. The classifier was reported to diagnose cytomegalovirus status with high specificity and sensitivity in both the original and validation cohorts. Subsequent analysis determined that TCRs grouped into clusters in the first cohort also showed a tendency toward co-occurrence across the 120 validation repertoires, and approximately 93% of cluster scores exceeded 0. The authors suggested that the approach could potentially be extended to other disease states and immunological phenotypes. In the study, some 160 TCR beta chains were listed as associated with cytomegalovirus. Most TCR sequences were seen in very few donors, while some public TCRs were found in many individuals. A few of the identified cytomegalovirus-associated TCR beta chains were confirmed in vitro to be specific for cytomegalovirus antigens.

Library construction relied on the immunoSEQ multiplex PCR assay. The authors' analysis ran thus. A statistical classification framework was built for diagnosing cytomegalovirus status from the catalog of TCR beta chain sequences. The table comes from immuneACCESS by way of TCRdb, which keeps in-frame sequences with V and J called. Part of the clones is missing from these tables; in studies checked, under half for an unresolved V gene and the rest for unknown reasons. For V, J and clone size, that table is used; D and trimming come from the DNA. This sample lists more than 45,000 clones; roughly 94% were detected once. The top ten hold over 2% of the sample. The donors were included in the validation cohort of some 120 subjects, a group kept apart from the roughly 700-subject first cohort.

Sequenced sample: PBMCs. The chain is assembled from TRBV10-2 and TRBJ2-1; the D gene identity is not certain. The sequence derives from a man aged 18 to 35 in good health and CMV-seronegative. The bases read TGCGCCAGCAGTGAACGGTACAGCAATGAGCAGTTCTTC. Its amino acids are CASSERYSNEQFF.